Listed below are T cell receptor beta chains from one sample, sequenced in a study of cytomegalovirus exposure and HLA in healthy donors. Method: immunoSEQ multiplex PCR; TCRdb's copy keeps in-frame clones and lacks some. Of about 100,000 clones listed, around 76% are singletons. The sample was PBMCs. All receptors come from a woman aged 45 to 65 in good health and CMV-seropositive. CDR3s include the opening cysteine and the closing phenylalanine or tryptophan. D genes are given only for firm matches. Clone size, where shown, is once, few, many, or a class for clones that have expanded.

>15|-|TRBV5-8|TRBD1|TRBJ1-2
TGTGCCAGCACCATCAGAAGCAGGGGGACCTATGGCTACACCTTC
CASTIRSRGTYGYTF
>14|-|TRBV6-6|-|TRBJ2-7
TGTGCCAGCAGTTACGGGGGACTTGGCGAGGAGCAGTACTTC
CASSYGGLGEEQYF
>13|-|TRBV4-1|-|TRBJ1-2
TGCGCCAGCAGCCAAGCGGCAGGGGATGGCTACACCTTC
CASSQAAGDGYTF
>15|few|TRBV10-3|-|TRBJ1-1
TGTGCCATCAGTGAGTCAATGGGACACCGACTTGAAGCTTTCTTT
CAISESMGHRLEAFF
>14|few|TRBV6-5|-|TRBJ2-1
TGTGCCAGCAGTTACGATGGGCTCCGCAATGAGCAGTTCTTC
CASSYDGLRNEQFF
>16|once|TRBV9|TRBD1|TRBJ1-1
TGTGCCAGCAGCCGTGCGGGAGGGGGCCTGAACACTGAAGCTTTCTTT
CASSRAGGGLNTEAFF
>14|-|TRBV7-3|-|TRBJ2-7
TGTGCCAGCAGCCAATCCCGGCAGGGTGGGGAGCAGTACTTC
CASSQSRQGGEQYF
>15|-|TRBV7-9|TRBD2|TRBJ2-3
TGTGCCAGCAGCAGAATTAGCGGGGGCTCTGATACGCAGTATTTT
CASSRISGGSDTQYF
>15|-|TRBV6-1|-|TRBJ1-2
TGTGCCAGCAGTGACTGGGGCAGGGGAACTTATGGCTACACCTTC
CASSDWGRGTYGYTF
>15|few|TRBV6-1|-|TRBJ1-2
TGTGCCAGCAGTGATACCCTCCAGGGGTTCTATGGCTACACCTTC
CASSDTLQGFYGYTF
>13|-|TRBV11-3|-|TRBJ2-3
TGTGCCAGCAGCTCCGGGAGAACAGATACGCAGTATTTT
CASSSGRTDTQYF
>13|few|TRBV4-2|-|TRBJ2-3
TGTGCCAGCAGCCAAGACCCACTTGGTACGCAGTATTTT
CASSQDPLGTQYF
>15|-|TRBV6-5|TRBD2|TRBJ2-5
TGTGCCAGCAGACCACTAGCGGGAGGGAAAGAGACCCAGTACTTC
CASRPLAGGKETQYF
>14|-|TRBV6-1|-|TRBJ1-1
TGTGCCAGCAGTCCAGATCGAATTAACACTGAAGCTTTCTTT
CASSPDRINTEAFF
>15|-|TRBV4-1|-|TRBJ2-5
TGCGCCAGCAGCCCGTCACAGGGTTACCAAGAGACCCAGTACTTC
CASSPSQGYQETQYF
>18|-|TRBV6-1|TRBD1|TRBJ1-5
TGTGCCAGCAGTGACCCTGGGACAGGATTCCGGGGAGATCAGCCCCAGCATTTT
CASSDPGTGFRGDQPQHF
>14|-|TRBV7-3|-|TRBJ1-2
TGTGCCAGCAGCTTACAGGGACAAAACTATGGCTACACCTTC
CASSLQGQNYGYTF
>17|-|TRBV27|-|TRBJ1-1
TGTGCCAGCAGTTCCATTATGACAGTTCACATGAACACTGAAGCTTTCTTT
CASSSIMTVHMNTEAFF
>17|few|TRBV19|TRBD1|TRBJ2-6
TGTGCCAGTAGCCCCGGGACAGGACCTTCTGGGGCCAACGTCCTGACTTTC
CASSPGTGPSGANVLTF
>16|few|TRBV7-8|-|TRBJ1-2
TGTGCCAGCAGCTTAGTAAGGACAGATCGTTCCAATGGCTACACCTTC
CASSLVRTDRSNGYTF
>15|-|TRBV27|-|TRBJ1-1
TGTGCCAGCAGTCCACGGACAGTAATGAACACTGAAGCTTTCTTT
CASSPRTVMNTEAFF
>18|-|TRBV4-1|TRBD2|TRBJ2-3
TGCGCCAGCAGCCTCGGACTAGCGGGGGGTAGAGGCACAGATACGCAGTATTTT
CASSLGLAGGRGTDTQYF
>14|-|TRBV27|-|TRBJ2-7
TGTGCCAGCAGCCGCGTACCCTCCGTCTACGAGCAGTACTTC
CASSRVPSVYEQYF
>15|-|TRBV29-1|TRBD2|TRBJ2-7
TGCAGCGTAGTCTCTCGCCGGGACTACTCCTACGAGCAGTACTTC
CSVVSRRDYSYEQYF
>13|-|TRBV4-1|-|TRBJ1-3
TGCGCCAGCAGCCAAGGAGTAGGAAACACCATATATTTT
CASSQGVGNTIYF
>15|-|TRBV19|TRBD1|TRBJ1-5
TGTGCCAGTAGTGTCAGGGGGTGGTCGGATCAGCCCCAGCATTTT
CASSVRGWSDQPQHF
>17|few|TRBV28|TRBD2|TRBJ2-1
TGTGCCAGCAGTTTATCGCTGACTAGCGGGAGTGGTAGTGAGCAGTTCTTC
CASSLSLTSGSGSEQFF
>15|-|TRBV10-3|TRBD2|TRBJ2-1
TGTGCCGCTGGGGGGACTAGCGGGAGGTCTAATGAGCAGTTCTTC
CAAGGTSGRSNEQFF